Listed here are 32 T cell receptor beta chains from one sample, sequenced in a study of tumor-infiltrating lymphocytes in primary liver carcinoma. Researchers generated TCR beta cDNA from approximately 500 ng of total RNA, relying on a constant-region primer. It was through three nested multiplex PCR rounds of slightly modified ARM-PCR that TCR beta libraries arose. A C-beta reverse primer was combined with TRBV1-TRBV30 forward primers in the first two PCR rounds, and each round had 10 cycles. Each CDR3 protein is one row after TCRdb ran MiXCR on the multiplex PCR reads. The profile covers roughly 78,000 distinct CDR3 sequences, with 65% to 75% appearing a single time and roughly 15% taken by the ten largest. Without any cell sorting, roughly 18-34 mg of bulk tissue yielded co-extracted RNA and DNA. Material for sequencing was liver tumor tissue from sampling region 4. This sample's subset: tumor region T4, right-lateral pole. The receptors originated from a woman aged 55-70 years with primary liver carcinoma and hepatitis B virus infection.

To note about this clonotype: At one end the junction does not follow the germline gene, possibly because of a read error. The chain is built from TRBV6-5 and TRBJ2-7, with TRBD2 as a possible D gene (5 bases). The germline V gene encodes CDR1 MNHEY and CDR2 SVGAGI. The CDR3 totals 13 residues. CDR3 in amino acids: CVSRLTGRYEQYF. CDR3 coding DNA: TGTGTCAGCAGACTAACTGGAAGATACGAGCAGTACTTC.

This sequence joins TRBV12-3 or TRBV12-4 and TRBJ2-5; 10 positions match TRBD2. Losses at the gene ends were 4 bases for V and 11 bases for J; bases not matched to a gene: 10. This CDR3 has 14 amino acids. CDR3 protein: CASSSSGSAREQYF. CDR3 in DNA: TGTGCCAGCAGTTCTAGCGGGAGTGCAAGGGAGCAGTACTTC.

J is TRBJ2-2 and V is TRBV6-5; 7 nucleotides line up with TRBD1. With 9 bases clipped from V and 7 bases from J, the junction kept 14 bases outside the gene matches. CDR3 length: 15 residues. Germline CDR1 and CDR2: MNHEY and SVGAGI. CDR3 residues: CASSPGTASYGELFF. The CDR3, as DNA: TGTGCCAGTAGTCCCGGGACAGCCTCTTACGGGGAGCTGTTTTTT.

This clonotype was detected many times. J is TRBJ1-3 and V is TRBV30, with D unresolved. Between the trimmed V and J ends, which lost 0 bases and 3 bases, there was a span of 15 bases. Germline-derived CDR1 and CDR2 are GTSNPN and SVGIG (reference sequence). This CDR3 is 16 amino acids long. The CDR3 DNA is TGTGCCTGGAGTGTAGCCGGGTTCAGACTTGGAAACACCATATATTTT. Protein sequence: CAWSVAGFRLGNTIYF.

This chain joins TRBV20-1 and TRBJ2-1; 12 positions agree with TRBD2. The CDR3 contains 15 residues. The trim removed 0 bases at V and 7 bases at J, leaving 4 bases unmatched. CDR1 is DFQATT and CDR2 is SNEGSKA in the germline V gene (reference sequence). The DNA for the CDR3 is TGCAGTGCTAGAGACTCTCTAGCGGGAGGGAATGAGCAGTTCTTC. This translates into CSARDSLAGGNEQFF.

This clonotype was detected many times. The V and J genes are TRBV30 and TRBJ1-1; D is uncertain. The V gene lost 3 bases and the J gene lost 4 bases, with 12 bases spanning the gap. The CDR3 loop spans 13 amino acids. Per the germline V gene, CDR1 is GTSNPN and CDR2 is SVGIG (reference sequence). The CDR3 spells CAWRVGGITEAFF. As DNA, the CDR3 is TGTGCCTGGAGGGTAGGAGGGATCACTGAAGCTTTCTTT.

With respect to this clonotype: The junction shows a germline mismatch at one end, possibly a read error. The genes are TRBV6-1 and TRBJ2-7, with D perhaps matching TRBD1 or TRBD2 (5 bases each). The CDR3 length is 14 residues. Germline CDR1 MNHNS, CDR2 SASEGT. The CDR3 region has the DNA TGTGCCAGCATTGAAGTTTTCGAGGGGTACGGGCAGTACTTC. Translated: CASIEVFEGYGQYF.

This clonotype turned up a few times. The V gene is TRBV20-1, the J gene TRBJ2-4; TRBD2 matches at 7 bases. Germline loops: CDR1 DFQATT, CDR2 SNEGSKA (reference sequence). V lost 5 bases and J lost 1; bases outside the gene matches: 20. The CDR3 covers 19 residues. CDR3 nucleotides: TGCAGTGCTTCTCACATAAAGGGTCGGCGGGAGAGGGCCAAAAACATTCAGTACTTC. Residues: CSASHIKGRRERAKNIQYF.

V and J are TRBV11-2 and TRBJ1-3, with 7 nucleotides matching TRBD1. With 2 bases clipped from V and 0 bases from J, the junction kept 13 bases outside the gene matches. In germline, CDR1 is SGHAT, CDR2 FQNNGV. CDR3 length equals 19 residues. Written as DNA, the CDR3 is TGTGCCAGCAGCTTACGCCCGTACAGGGGAGTGTACTCTGGAAACACCATATATTTT. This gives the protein CASSLRPYRGVYSGNTIYF. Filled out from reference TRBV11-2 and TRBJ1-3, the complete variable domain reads EAGVAQSPRYKIIEKRQSVAFWCNPISGHATLYWYQQILGQGPKLLIQFQNNGVVDDSQLPKDRFSAERLKGVDSTLKIQPAKLEDSAVYLCASSLRPYRGVYSGNTIYFGEGSWLTVV.

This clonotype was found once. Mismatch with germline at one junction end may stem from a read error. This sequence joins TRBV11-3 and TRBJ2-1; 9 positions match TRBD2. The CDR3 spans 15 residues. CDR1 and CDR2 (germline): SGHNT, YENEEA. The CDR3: CVSSLTSGVYNEQFF. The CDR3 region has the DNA TGTGTCAGCAGCCTGACTAGCGGAGTTTACAATGAGCAGTTTTTC.

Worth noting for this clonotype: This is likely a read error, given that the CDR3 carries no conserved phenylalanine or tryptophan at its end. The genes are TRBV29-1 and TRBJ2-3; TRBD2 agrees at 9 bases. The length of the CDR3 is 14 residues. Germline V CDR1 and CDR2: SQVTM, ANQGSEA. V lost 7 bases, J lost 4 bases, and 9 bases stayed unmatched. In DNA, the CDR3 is TGCAGCGGTGCGGGAGGGATCGGGGCAGATACGCAGTATTCT. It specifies CSGAGGIGADTQYS.

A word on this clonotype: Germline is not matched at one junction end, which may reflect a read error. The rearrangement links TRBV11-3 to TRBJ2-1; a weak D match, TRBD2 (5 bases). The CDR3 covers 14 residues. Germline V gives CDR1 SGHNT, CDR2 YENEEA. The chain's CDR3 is CTSSLGGSTNEQSF. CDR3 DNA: TGTACCAGCAGCTTAGGTGGGAGCACTAATGAGCAGTCCTTC.

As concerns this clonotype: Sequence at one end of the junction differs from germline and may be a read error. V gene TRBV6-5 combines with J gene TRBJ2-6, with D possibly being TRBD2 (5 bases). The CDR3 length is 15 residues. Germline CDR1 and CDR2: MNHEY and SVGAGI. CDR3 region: CTSSSGETGANVLTF. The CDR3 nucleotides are TGCACCAGCAGCAGCGGAGAGACGGGGGCCAACGTCCTGACTTTC.

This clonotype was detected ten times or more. CDR3 loop: CASGRLAGTSTDTQYF. The CDR3 DNA follows: TGCGCCAGCGGTCGACTAGCGGGAACTAGCACAGATACGCAGTATTTT. The rearrangement uses TRBV10-2 and TRBJ2-3; 11 positions match TRBD2. The CDR3 runs 16 residues. V shed 8 bases, J shed 0 bases, and the junction held 7 bases outside the gene matches. Looked up from germline, CDR1 is WSHSY and CDR2 is SAAADI.

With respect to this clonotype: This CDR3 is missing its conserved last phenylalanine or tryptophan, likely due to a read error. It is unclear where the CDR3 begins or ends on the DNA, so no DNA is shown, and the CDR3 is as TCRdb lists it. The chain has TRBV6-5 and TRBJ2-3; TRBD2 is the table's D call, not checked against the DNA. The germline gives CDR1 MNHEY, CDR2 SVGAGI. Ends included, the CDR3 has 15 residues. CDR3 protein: CASSYRGSRTDTHYS.

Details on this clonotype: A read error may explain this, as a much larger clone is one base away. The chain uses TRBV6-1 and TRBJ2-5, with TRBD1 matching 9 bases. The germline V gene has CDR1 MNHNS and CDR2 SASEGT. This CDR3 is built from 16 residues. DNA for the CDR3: TGTGCCGGCAGTTTTTTTGACAGGGGGAGTCGAGAGACCCAGTACTTC. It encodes CAGSFFDRGSRETQYF.

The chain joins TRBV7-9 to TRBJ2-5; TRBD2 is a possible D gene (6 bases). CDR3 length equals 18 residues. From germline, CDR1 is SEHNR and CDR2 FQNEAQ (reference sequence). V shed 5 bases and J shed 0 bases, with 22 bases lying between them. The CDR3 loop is CASSTAYGSSGHQETQYF. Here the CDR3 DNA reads TGTGCCAGCAGCACAGCGTATGGGAGTAGCGGCCACCAAGAGACCCAGTACTTC. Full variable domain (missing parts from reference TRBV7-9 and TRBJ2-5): DTGVSQNPRHKITKRGQNVTFRCDPISEHNRLYWYRQTLGQGPEFLTYFQNEAQLEKSRLLSDRFSAERPKGSFSTLEIQRTEQGDSAMYLCASSTAYGSSGHQETQYFGPGTRLLVL.

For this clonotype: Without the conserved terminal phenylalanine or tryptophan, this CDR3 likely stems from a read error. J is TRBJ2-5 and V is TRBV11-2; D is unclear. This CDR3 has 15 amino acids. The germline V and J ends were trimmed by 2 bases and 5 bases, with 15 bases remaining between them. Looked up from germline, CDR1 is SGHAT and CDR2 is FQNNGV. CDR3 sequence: CASSLRRVEGETQYL. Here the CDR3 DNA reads TGTGCCAGCAGCTTAAGGAGAGTGGAAGGGGAGACCCAGTACCTC.

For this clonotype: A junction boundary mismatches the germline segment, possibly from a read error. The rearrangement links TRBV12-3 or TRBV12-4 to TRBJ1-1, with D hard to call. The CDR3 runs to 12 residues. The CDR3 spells CASRLRNTEALF. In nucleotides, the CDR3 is TGTGCCAGCAGACTCAGGAACACTGAAGCTTTGTTT.

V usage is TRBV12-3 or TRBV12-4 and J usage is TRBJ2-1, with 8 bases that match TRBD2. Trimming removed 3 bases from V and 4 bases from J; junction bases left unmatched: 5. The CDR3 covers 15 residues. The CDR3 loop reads CASSLGSGGYNEQFF. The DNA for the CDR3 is TGTGCCAGCAGTTTGGGGTCGGGAGGGTACAATGAGCAGTTCTTC.

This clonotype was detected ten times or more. The CDR3 nucleotides are TGCGCCAGCAGTGAGCAGGGGATGAACACTGAAGCTTTCTTT. This translates into CASSEQGMNTEAFF. The chain carries TRBV10-2 and TRBJ1-1; TRBD1 might be the D (6 bases). Trimming cost V 2 bases and J 0 bases, with 7 bases left between them. CDR1 is WSHSY and CDR2 is SAAADI in the germline V gene. The CDR3 extends over 14 amino acids.

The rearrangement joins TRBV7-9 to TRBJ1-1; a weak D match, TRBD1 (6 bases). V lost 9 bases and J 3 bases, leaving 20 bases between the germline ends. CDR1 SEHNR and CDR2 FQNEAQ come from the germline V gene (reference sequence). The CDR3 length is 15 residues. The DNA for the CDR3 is TGTGCCAGATGTCCGACAGGACCTAGAGACACTGAAGCTTTCTTT. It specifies CARCPTGPRDTEAFF.

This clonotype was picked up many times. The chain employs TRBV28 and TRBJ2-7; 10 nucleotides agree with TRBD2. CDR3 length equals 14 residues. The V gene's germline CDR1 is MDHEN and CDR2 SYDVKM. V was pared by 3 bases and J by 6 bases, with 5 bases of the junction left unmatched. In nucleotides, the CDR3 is TGTGCCAGCAGTTTGGAAGCGGGAGGGGTCGAGCAGTACTTC. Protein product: CASSLEAGGVEQYF.

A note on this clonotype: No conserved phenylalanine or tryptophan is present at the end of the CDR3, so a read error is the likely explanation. Written as DNA, the CDR3 is TGTGCCAGCAGCGCGGGACTTCGGGGTGAGACCCAGTACCTC. Translating it yields CASSAGLRGETQYL. The chain joins TRBV9 to TRBJ2-5, with D possibly matching TRBD2 (6 bases). This CDR3 contains 14 residues. V was cut by 3 bases and J by 5 bases, with 14 bases left in between. Germline V gene data show CDR1 as SGDLS and CDR2 as YYNGEE.

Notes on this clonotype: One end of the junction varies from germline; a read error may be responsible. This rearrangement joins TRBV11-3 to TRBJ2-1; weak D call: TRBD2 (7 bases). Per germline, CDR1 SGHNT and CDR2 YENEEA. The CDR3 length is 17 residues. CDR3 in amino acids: CASDSRGARTMGNERFF. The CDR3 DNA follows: TGTGCCAGCGACTCCCGGGGGGCGCGGACCATGGGCAATGAGCGGTTCTTC. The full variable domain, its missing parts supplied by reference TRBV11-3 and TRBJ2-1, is EAGVVQSPRYKIIEKKQPVAFWCNPISGHNTLYWYLQNLGQGPELLIRYENEEAVDDSQLPKDRFSAERLKGVDSTLKIQPAELGDSAVYLCASDSRGARTMGNERFFGPGTRLTVL.

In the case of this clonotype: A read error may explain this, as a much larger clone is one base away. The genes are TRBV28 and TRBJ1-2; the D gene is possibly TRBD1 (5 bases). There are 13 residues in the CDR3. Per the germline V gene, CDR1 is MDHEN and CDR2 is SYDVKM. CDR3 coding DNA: TGTGCCGGCAGACTGACAGTTAACTATGGCTACACCTTC. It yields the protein CAGRLTVNYGYTF.

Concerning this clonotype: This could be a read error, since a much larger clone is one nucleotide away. The CDR3 DNA reads as TGCGCCAGAAGCTTCTCCAGCGGGGGTGAAGCTTTCTTT. Its translation is CARSFSSGGEAFF. This chain links TRBV5-1 with TRBJ1-1, with TRBD1 as a possible D gene (5 bases). The CDR3 contains 13 residues. Germline V gene sequence: CDR1 SGHRS, CDR2 YFSETQ.

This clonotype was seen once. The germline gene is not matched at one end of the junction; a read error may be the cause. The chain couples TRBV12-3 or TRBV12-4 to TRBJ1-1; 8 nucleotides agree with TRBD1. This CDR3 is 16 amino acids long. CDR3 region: CASSLLTGVGRVEDFF. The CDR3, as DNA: TGCGCCAGCAGTCTCCTGACAGGGGTTGGTCGGGTTGAAGATTTCTTT.

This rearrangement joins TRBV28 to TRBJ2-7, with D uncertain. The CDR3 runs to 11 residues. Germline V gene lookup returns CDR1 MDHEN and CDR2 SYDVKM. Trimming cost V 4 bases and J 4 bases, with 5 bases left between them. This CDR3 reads CASSSEYEQYF. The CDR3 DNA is TGTGCCAGCAGTTCAGAATACGAGCAGTACTTC.

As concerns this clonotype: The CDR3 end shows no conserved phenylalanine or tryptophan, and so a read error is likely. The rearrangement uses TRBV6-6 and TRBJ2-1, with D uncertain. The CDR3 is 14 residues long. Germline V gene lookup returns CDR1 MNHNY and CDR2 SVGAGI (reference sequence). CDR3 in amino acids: CASGYEVSSSEQFL. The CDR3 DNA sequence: TGTGCCAGCGGTTACGAGGTTAGCTCAAGTGAGCAGTTCCTC.

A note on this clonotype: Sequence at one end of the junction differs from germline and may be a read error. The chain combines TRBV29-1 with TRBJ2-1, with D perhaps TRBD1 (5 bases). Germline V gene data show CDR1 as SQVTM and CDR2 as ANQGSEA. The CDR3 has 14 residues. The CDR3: CNVDLEGRGNEQFF. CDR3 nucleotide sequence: TGCAATGTTGACCTGGAAGGTAGGGGAAATGAACAGTTCTTC.

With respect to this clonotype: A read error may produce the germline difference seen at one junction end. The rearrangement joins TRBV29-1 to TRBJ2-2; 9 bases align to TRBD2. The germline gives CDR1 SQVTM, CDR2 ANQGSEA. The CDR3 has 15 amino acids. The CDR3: CNVIPGGRASGELFF. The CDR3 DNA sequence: TGCAACGTTATACCTGGCGGGAGGGCCTCTGGGGAGCTGTTTTTT.